The next 5 T cell receptor beta chains were all read from a single sample in a study of vaccination and CD4 T cells after COVID-19. The Oncomine TCR Beta short-read assay sequenced DNA from cultured CD4+ T cells. Once CD4+ T cells had been cultured, genomic DNA was extracted from them. In TCRdb, the PCR reads were re-called with MiXCR into one record per CDR3 protein. There are over 9,500 distinct CDR3 sequences in the sample; almost 40% occur only once, and around a fifth lies in the top ten. Treatment meaning: roughly ten-day PBMC culture with coronavirus spike peptide pools or control peptides (ViraFEST assay). CD4+ T lymphocytes from the unexposed donor were collected before the COVID-19 pandemic (2011-2018). No antigens are known for them. The sample was CD4+ T cells from blood, cultured in vitro. These receptors were collected from a human donor in good health.

In its sample, this clonotype was seen a few times. This chain links TRBV18 with TRBJ2-3, with D perhaps matching TRBD2 (6 bases). This CDR3 region has 14 residues. Per the germline V gene, CDR1 is KGHSH and CDR2 is LQKENI. Trimming took 2 bases from V and 6 from J, leaving 12 bases between them. The CDR3 DNA reads TGTGCCAGCTCACCAATCCCTGGAGGGGATACGCAGTATTTT. Protein sequence: CASSPIPGGDTQYF.

The chain carries TRBV27 and TRBJ1-5, with D possibly being TRBD1 (5 bases). This CDR3 comprises 16 residues. Trimming stripped 6 bases from V and 2 bases from J, with 17 bases between. In germline, CDR1 is MNHEY, CDR2 SMNVEV (reference sequence). Written as DNA, the CDR3 is TGTGCCAGCAGACAGCTACAAGGGGATGGCAATCAGCCCCAGCATTTT. Its translation: CASRQLQGDGNQPQHF.

This clonotype has only a few counts. V is TRBV24-1 and J is TRBJ2-7; 7 bases are shared with TRBD1. Trimming removed 9 bases from V and 4 bases from J; junction bases left unmatched: 8. The CDR3 runs to 13 residues. Germline V CDR1 and CDR2: KGHDR, SFDVKD. Here the CDR3 reads CATSGTVSYEQYF. The CDR3 DNA reads as TGTGCCACCTCCGGGACAGTTTCTTACGAGCAGTACTTC.

This clonotype was picked up one time. The chain uses TRBV7-2 and TRBJ2-7; D is unclear. Germline assignment: CDR1 SGHTA and CDR2 FQGNSA. V lost 0 bases, J lost 3 bases, and 9 bases lay in between. This CDR3 region has 14 residues. The CDR3 sequence: CASSLAHSIYEQYF. DNA for the CDR3: TGTGCCAGCAGCTTAGCCCACTCCATCTACGAGCAGTACTTC.

The chain carries TRBV6-1 and TRBJ2-2; 10 nucleotides align to TRBD1. Unmatched junction bases numbered 8, after V lost 6 bases and J lost 4 bases. The CDR3 contains 16 residues. Germline CDR1 MNHNS, CDR2 SASEGT. The CDR3 bases are TGTGCCAGCAGCCAAACCGGGACAGGGGCCACCGGGGAGCTGTTTTTT. This gives the protein CASSQTGTGATGELFF.